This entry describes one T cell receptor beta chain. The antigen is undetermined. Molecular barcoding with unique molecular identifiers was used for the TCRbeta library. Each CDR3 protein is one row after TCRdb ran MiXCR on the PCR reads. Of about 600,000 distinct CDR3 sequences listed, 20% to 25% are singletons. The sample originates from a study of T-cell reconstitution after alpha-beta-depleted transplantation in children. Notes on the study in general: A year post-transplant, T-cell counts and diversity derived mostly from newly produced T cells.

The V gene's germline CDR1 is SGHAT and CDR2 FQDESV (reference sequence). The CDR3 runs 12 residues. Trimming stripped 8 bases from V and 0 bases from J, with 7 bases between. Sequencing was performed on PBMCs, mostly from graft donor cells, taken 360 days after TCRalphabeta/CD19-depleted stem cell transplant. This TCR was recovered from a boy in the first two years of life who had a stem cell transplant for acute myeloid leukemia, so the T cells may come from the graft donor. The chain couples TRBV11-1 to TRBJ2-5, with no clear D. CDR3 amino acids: CASGPYQETQYF. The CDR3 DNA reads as TGTGCCAGCGGGCCGTACCAAGAGACCCAGTACTTC.